Given below is one T cell receptor beta chain in context. The data belong to a study of CD8 T cells in ankylosing spondylitis. The length of the CDR3 is 16 residues. Trimming removed 0 bases at V and 2 bases at J, with 11 bases between. Germline-derived CDR1 and CDR2 are SGHTA and FQGNSA. TCRdb processed the 5' RACE reads anew with MiXCR; each CDR3 protein has one entry. This sample has approximately 130,000 distinct CDR3 sequences; 9.3% occur once, and the top ten carry approximately 3.3%. Sequenced input: blood, either unsorted or a sorted T cell fraction (not recorded which). The J gene is TRBJ1-5, the V gene TRBV7-2; D perhaps matches TRBD1 (5 bases). The source of this sequence is a male donor with ankylosing spondylitis or in good health (not recorded which). CDR3 region: CASSLARKGGNQPQHF. The CDR3 DNA reads TGTGCCAGCAGCTTAGCGCGGAAAGGGGGCAATCAGCCCCAGCATTTT.